This TCR beta chain was captured in a study of control samples from healthy donors and cancer patients. Germline lookup yields CDR1 MNHEY and CDR2 SMNVEV (reference sequence). CDR3 length: 18 residues. J gave up 3 bases and V 7 bases, and 18 bases lay outside the gene matches. TCRdb keeps only in-frame clones here, not all; method: immunoSEQ multiplex PCR. The data hold about 220,000 clones, with around 94% observed a single time. The TCR was taken from a man aged 50 to 59 in good health. This sequence joins TRBV27 and TRBJ2-3, with TRBD1 matching over 8 bases. The specimen sequenced was blood. The chain's CDR3 is CASTAMGITGGRTDTQYF. For the CDR3, the DNA is TGTGCCAGCACCGCAATGGGGATAACAGGGGGTAGGACAGATACGCAGTATTTT.